The T cell receptor (beta chain) under discussion was sequenced for a study of shared clonotypes between healthy human individuals. Both subsets, CD45RA+ naive and CD45RA-negative memory, were split from the CD4+ cells. The repertoire was sequenced with immunoSEQ multiplex PCR; TCRdb's copy has only in-frame clones and lacks some. The sample lists under 2,500,000 clones; 90% to 96% were seen once. Notes on this clone: This specimen includes other DNA sequences encoding the same CDR3.

CDR1 SQVTM and CDR2 ANQGSEA come from the germline V gene. The CDR3 is 10 amino acids. The ends were cut back, 6 bases at V and 5 bases at J, with 7 bases in the middle. This clonotype was sampled from a man aged 18 to 29 in good health. The rearrangement links TRBV29-1 to TRBJ1-1; the D gene is possibly TRBD1 (5 bases). What was sequenced was naive CD4+ T cells sorted from blood. Subset noted: CD45RA+ positively selected. The chain's CDR3 is CSVGETEAFF. Written as DNA, the CDR3 is TGCAGCGTGGGGGAGACTGAAGCTTTCTTT.